The 15 T cell receptor beta chains given below trace back to one sample, sequenced in a study of T cells in localized non-small cell lung cancer. The method was immunoSEQ multiplex PCR; TCRdb's version includes in-frame clones alone and lacks a portion of them. Among 60,000 to 75,000 clones, approximately 80% were seen once, and the ten largest hold approximately 4.5%. The sequencing here drew on PBMCs, taken before any cancer treatment. These TCRs come from a man between 40 and 70 years old with stage II lung adenocarcinoma.

The chain has TRBV5-1 and TRBJ2-5; D is uncertain. Germline V gene lookup returns CDR1 SGHRS and CDR2 YFSETQ. CDR3 length: 14 amino acids. Between the trimmed V and J ends, which lost 0 bases and 0 bases, there was a span of 6 bases. CDR3 loop: CASSLGTYQETQYF. The CDR3 nucleotides are TGCGCCAGCAGCTTGGGAACTTACCAAGAGACCCAGTACTTC.

The rearrangement uses TRBV5-1 and TRBJ1-3; D is ambiguous. Trimming left V 0 bases short and J 2 bases short, with 6 bases between. CDR1 and CDR2 (germline): SGHRS, YFSETQ. The CDR3 is made up of 14 amino acids. The CDR3 protein is CASSLASTGNTIYF. CDR3 nucleotides: TGCGCCAGCAGCTTGGCTTCAACTGGAAACACCATATATTTT.

The rearrangement uses TRBV7-2 and TRBJ2-2; D may be TRBD1 (5 bases). From germline, CDR1 is SGHTA and CDR2 FQGNSA. CDR3 length: 15 residues. Trimming removed 1 base from V and 1 base from J, with 7 bases in between. The CDR3 loop reads CASSLVTGNTGELFF. CDR3 in DNA: TGTGCCAGCAGCTTAGTTACAGGGAACACCGGGGAGCTGTTTTTT.

This chain uses TRBV5-1 with TRBJ1-1; no firm D call. The CDR3 has 15 amino acids. The germline CDR1 and CDR2 sequences are SGHRS and YFSETQ. V lost 0 bases and J lost 3, with 12 bases in between. Written as DNA, the CDR3 is TGCGCCAGCAGCTTGGACAGAATGAGGGACACTGAAGCTTTCTTT. Translating gives CASSLDRMRDTEAFF.

This chain connects TRBV6-6 to TRBJ2-1; 9 bases line up with TRBD2. Germline V gives CDR1 MNHNY, CDR2 SVGAGI (reference sequence). The junction had 8 bases not matched to a gene; V was cut back by 6 bases and J by 5 bases. This CDR3 spans 15 amino acids. The DNA of the CDR3 is TGTGCCAGCAGGCCGGAAAGACTAGCGGACAATGAGCAGTTCTTC. Translated: CASRPERLADNEQFF.

This chain connects TRBV18 to TRBJ2-5; D possibly uses TRBD1 or TRBD2 (5 bases each). The CDR3 is made up of 16 amino acids. Germline CDR1 is KGHSH and CDR2 is LQKENI. V gave up 3 bases and J gave up 4 bases, with 18 bases separating them. Here the CDR3 reads CASSPSGTATGETQYF. CDR3 nucleotides: TGTGCCAGCTCACCCTCCGGGACGGCGACGGGAGAGACCCAGTACTTC.

This chain connects TRBV4-1 to TRBJ2-7; D might be TRBD1 (6 bases). CDR3 size: 15 residues. Germline CDR1 and CDR2: MGHRA and YSYEKL. Trimming left V 3 bases short and J 5 bases short, with 17 bases between. The CDR3 protein is CASSHPGPGVNEQYF. For the CDR3, the DNA is TGCGCCAGCAGCCATCCCGGACCAGGGGTGAACGAGCAGTACTTC.

The chain recombines TRBV18 with TRBJ2-7, with D perhaps given as TRBD1 or TRBD2 (6 bases each). Trimming left V 3 bases short and J 2 bases short, with 11 bases between. Germline V gives CDR1 KGHSH, CDR2 LQKENI. This CDR3 is built from 14 residues. DNA for the CDR3: TGTGCCAGCTCACCCCCGGGGGCCCCCTACGAGCAGTACTTC. It encodes CASSPPGAPYEQYF.

The rearrangement joins TRBV9 to TRBJ2-7; 8 positions match TRBD2. The V segment lost 3 bases and the J segment 0 bases; nucleotides outside the gene matches: 5. The CDR3 is made up of 15 amino acids. Per the germline V gene, CDR1 is SGDLS and CDR2 is YYNGEE. CDR3 DNA: TGTGCCAGCAGCGAGGGTAGCGGGGACTCCTACGAGCAGTACTTC. Its translation: CASSEGSGDSYEQYF.

The chain uses TRBV7-9 and TRBJ2-2; no reliable D call. V shed 1 base and J shed 4 bases, with 10 bases lying between them. The germline V gene has CDR1 SEHNR and CDR2 FQNEAQ (reference sequence). There are 15 residues in the CDR3. The CDR3: CASSLEGRRTGELFF. CDR3 DNA: TGTGCCAGCAGCTTAGAGGGCCGACGCACCGGGGAGCTGTTTTTT.

This clone was found once. The V gene is TRBV19, the J gene TRBJ2-1; no clear D. Germline assignment: CDR1 LNHDA and CDR2 SQIVND (reference sequence). The CDR3 runs to 16 residues. The germline V and J ends were trimmed by 0 bases and 8 bases, with 17 bases remaining between them. CDR3 bases: TGTGCCAGTAGTATAGATCCGAGATCTCATAGCTATGAGCAGTTCTTC. This encodes CASSIDPRSHSYEQFF.

V is TRBV9 and J is TRBJ1-4; D is unresolved. The CDR3 has 15 residues. V lost 0 bases to trimming and J lost 8 bases, with 14 bases between them. Germline V gene data show CDR1 as SGDLS and CDR2 as YYNGEE. The CDR3 coding sequence is TGTGCCAGCAGCGTAGACCCTGCAGATTCCGAAAAACTGTTTTTT. Amino acid sequence: CASSVDPADSEKLFF.

There are a few counts of this clone. The chain carries TRBV19 and TRBJ2-7; TRBD1 is a possible D gene (6 bases). CDR3 length: 14 amino acids. V lost 1 base and J lost 4, with 11 bases in between. Per the germline V gene, CDR1 is LNHDA and CDR2 is SQIVND (reference sequence). The CDR3 DNA reads TGTGCCAGTAGTATAGGTACAGGGAAATACGAGCAGTACTTC. This translates into CASSIGTGKYEQYF. Combining the CDR3 with reference TRBV19 and TRBJ2-7 gives the whole variable domain DGGITQSPKYLFRKEGQNVTLSCEQNLNHDAMYWYRQDPGQGLRLIYYSQIVNDFQKGDIAEGYSVSREKKESFPLTVTSAQKNPTAFYLCASSIGTGKYEQYFGPGTRLTVT.

V usage is TRBV7-3 and J usage is TRBJ2-2; D perhaps matches TRBD2 (6 bases). Germline V CDR1 and CDR2: SGHTA, FQGTGA. The CDR3 length is 15 residues. The V end was cut by 2 bases, the J end by 4 bases, with 11 bases between. The CDR3 spells CASSLPGLATGELFF. The CDR3 region has the DNA TGTGCCAGCAGCTTACCGGGACTTGCCACCGGGGAGCTGTTTTTT.

This clone was counted only a few times. The chain joins TRBV14 to TRBJ2-2, with D possibly matching TRBD1 (6 bases). Germline values: CDR1 SGHDN, CDR2 FVKESK. The CDR3 extends over 14 amino acids. Between the trimmed V and J ends, which lost 7 bases and 6 bases, there was a span of 15 bases. CDR3 sequence (DNA): TGTGCCAGCACGGGACAAGGGACGTCCGGGGAGCTGTTTTTT. It codes for CASTGQGTSGELFF.